This TCR beta chain emerged from a study of blood T cell repertoires in COVID-19. Study-wide background: The United States, Italy and Spain provided the acute and convalescent COVID-19 samples.

In the authors' workflow: Estimation of nucleated cell counts relied on the amplification of reference gene primers. Sequenced by immunoSEQ multiplex PCR; TCRdb stores in-frame clones only, minus some. V and J calls and clone size are given by that table; D and trimming were obtained from the DNA. The sample comprises approximately 96,000 clones, around nine tenths of which are singletons, and 4% to 5% rests with the top ten. Germline CDR1 SEHNR, CDR2 FQNEAQ (reference sequence). The V gene lost 3 bases and the J gene lost 2 bases, with 10 bases spanning the gap. This CDR3 is built from 14 residues. This chain links TRBV7-9 with TRBJ1-1, with TRBD1 as a possible D gene (6 bases). The receptor's source is a human donor with COVID-19, enrolled during active disease. The donor label of this sample is uncertain. Sequencing was done on a sample of peripheral blood. The chain's CDR3 is CASSFGGINTEAFF. CDR3 DNA: TGTGCCAGCAGCTTTGGGGGCATTAACACTGAAGCTTTCTTT. The full variable domain, rest sourced from reference TRBV7-9 and TRBJ1-1, is DTGVSQNPRHKITKRGQNVTFRCDPISEHNRLYWYRQTLGQGPEFLTYFQNEAQLEKSRLLSDRFSAERPKGSFSTLEIQRTEQGDSAMYLCASSFGGINTEAFFGQGTRLTVV.